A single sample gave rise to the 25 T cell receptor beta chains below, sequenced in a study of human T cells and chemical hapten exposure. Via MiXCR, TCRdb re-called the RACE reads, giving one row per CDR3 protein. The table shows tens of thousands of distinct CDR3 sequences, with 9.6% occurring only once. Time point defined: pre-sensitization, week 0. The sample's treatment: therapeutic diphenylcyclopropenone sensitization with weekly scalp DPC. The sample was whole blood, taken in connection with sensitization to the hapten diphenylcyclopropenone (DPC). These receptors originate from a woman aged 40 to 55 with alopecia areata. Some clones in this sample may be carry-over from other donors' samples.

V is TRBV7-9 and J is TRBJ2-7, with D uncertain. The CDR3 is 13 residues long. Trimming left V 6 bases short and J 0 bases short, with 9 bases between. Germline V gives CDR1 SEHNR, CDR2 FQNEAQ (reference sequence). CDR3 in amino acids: CASSKTISYEQYF. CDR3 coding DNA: TGTGCCAGCAGTAAAACAATCTCCTACGAGCAGTACTTC. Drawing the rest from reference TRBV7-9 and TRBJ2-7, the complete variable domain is DTGVSQNPRHKITKRGQNVTFRCDPISEHNRLYWYRQTLGQGPEFLTYFQNEAQLEKSRLLSDRFSAERPKGSFSTLEIQRTEQGDSAMYLCASSKTISYEQYFGPGTRLTVT.

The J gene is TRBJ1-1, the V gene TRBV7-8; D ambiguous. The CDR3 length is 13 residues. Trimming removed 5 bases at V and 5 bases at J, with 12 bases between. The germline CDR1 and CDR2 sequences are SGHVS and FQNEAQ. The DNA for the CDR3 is TGTGCCAGCAGCCTCTGGGGAGAGACTGAAGCTTTCTTT. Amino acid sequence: CASSLWGETEAFF.

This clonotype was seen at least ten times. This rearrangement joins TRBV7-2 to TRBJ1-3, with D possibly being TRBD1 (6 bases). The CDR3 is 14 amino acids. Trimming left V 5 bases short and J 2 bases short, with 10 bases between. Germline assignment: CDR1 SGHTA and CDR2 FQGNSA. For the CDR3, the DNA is TGTGCCAGCAGCCTAGGGGGGGCTGGAAACACCATATATTTT. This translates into CASSLGGAGNTIYF.

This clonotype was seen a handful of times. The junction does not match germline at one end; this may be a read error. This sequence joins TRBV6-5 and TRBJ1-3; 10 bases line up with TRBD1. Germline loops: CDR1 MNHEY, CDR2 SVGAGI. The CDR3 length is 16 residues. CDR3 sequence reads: CASSYRQGARGNTVYF. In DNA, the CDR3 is TGTGCCAGCAGTTATCGACAGGGGGCAAGAGGAAACACCGTATATTTT.

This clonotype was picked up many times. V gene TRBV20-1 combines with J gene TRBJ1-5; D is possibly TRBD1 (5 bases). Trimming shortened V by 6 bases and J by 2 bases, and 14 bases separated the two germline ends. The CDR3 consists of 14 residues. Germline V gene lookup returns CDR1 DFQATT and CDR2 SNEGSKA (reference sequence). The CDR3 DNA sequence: TGCAGTGCATCAAGGGTGGGGGGCAATCAGCCCCAGCATTTT. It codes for CSASRVGGNQPQHF.

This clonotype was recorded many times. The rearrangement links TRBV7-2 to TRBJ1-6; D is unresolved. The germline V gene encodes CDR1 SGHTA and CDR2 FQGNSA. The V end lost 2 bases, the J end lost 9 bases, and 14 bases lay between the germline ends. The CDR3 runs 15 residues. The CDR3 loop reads CASSLNSLFSSPLHF. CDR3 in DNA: TGTGCCAGCAGCTTAAACAGCCTTTTCAGTTCACCCCTCCACTTT.

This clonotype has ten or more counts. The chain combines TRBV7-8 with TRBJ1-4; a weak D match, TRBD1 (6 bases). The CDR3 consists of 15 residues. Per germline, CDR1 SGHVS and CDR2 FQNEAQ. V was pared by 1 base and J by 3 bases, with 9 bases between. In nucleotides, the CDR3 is TGTGCCAGCAGCTTAGGGGGGGCCGCTAATGAAAAACTGTTTTTT. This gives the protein CASSLGGAANEKLFF.

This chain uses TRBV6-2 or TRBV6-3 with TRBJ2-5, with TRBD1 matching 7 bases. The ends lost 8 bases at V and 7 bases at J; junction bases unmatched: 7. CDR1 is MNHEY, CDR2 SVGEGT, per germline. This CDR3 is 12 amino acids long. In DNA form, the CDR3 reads TGTGCCAGCCGGGACAGAAAGGGGACCCAGTACTTC. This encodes CASRDRKGTQYF.

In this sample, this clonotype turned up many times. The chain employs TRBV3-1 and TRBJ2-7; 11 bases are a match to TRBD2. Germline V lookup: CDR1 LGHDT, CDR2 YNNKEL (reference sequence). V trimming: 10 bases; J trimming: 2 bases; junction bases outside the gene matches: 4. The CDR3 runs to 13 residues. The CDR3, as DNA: TGTGCCACCGCTAGCGGGGGGACCTACGAGCAGTACTTC. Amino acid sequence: CATASGGTYEQYF.

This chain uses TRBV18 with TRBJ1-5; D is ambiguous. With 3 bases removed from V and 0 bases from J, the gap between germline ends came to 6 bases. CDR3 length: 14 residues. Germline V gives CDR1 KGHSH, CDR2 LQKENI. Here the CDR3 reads CASSPQDSNQPQHF. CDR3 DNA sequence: TGTGCCAGCTCACCTCAGGATAGCAATCAGCCCCAGCATTTT.

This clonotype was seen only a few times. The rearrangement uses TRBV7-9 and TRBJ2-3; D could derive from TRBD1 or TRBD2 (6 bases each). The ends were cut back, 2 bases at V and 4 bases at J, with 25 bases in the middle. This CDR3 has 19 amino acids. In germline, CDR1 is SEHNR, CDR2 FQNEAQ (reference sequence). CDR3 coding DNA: TGTGCCAGCAGCTTACGGGGGCCTAGCGAGATAAAAATCGCAGATACGCAGTATTTT. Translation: CASSLRGPSEIKIADTQYF.

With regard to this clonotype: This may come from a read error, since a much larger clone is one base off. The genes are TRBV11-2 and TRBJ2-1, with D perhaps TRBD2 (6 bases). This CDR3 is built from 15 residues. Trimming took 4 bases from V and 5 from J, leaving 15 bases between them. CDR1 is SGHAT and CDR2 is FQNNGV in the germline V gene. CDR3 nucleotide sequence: TGTGCCAGCAGCTCCAAGGTACTAGCCGACAATGAGCAGTTCTTC. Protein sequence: CASSSKVLADNEQFF. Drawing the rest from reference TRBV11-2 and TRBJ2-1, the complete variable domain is EAGVAQSPRYKIIEKRQSVAFWCNPISGHATLYWYQQILGQGPKLLIQFQNNGVVDDSQLPKDRFSAERLKGVDSTLKIQPAKLEDSAVYLCASSSKVLADNEQFFGPGTRLTVL.

CDR3 sequence: CASRPLGGLQETQYF. CDR3 sequence (DNA): TGTGCCAGCAGGCCCCTGGGGGGGCTCCAAGAGACCCAGTACTTC. This chain joins TRBV12-3 or TRBV12-4 and TRBJ2-5; tentatively, D is TRBD2 (7 bases). V lost 6 bases and J lost 1, with 15 bases in between. The CDR3 consists of 15 residues.

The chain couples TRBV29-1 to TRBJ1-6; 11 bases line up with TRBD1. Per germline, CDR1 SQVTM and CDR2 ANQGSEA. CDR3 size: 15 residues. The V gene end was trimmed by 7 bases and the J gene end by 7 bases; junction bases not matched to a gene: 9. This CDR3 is CSAKGTGGENSPLHF. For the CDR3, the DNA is TGCAGCGCTAAAGGGACAGGGGGTGAGAATTCACCCCTCCACTTT.

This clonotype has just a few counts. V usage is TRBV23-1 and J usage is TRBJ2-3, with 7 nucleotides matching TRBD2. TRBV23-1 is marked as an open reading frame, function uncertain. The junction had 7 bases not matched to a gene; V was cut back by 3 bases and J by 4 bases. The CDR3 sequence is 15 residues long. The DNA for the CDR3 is TGCGCCAGCAGTCAGTGGGGGGGGTGGTCAGATACGCAGTATTTT. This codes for CASSQWGGWSDTQYF.

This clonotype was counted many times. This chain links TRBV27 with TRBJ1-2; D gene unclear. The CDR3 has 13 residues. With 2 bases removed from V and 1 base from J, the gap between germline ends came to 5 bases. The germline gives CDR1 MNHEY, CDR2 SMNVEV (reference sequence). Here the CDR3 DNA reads TGTGCCAGCAGTTTAACGGTTAACTATGGCTACACCTTC. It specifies CASSLTVNYGYTF.

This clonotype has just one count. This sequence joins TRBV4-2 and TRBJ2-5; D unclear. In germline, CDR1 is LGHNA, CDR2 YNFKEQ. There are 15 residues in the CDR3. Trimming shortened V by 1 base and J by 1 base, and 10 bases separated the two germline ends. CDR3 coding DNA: TGTGCCAGCAGCCAAGGCCCTAGAATCCAAGAGACCCAGTACTTC. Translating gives CASSQGPRIQETQYF.

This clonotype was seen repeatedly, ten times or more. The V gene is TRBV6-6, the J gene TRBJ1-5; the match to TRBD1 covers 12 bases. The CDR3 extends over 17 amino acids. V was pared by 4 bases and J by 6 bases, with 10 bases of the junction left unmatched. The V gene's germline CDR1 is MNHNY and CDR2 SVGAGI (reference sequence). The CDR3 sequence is CASSLSSGTGGGQPQHF. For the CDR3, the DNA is TGTGCCAGCAGTTTAAGCTCCGGGACAGGGGGCGGTCAGCCCCAGCATTTT.

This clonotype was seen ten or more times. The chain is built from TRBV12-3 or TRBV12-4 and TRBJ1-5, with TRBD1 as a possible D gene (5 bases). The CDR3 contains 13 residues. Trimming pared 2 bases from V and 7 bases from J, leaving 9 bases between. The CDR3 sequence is CASSLRGWQPQHF. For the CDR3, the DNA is TGTGCCAGCAGTTTAAGGGGCTGGCAGCCCCAGCATTTT.

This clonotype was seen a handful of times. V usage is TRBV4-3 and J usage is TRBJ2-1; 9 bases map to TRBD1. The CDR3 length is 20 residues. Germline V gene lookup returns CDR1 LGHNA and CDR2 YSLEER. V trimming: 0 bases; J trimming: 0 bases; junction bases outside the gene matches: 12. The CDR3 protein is CASSQEYGQGYQSSYNEQFF. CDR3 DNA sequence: TGCGCCAGCAGCCAAGAATACGGACAGGGGTACCAGAGCTCCTACAATGAGCAGTTCTTC.

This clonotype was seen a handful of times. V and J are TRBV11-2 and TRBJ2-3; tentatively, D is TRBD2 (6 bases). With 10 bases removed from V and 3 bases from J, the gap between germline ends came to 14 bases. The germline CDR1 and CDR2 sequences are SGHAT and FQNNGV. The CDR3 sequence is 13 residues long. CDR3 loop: CATLRSGTDTQYF. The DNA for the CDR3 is TGTGCCACCCTACGTAGCGGAACAGATACGCAGTATTTT.

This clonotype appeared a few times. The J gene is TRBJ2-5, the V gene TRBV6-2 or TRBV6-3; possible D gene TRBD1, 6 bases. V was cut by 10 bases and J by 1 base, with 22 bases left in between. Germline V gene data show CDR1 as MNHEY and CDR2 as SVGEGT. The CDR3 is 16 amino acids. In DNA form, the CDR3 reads TGTGCCACCAAAGGGGTTCTAGGGGGAGTCCAAGAGACCCAGTACTTC. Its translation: CATKGVLGGVQETQYF.

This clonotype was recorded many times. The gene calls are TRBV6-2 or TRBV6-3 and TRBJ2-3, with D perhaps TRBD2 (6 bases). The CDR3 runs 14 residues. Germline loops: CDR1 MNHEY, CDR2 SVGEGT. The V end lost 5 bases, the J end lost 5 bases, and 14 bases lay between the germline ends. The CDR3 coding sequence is TGTGCCAGCAGTCTGGGACTGGTGGGAGATACGCAGTATTTT. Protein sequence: CASSLGLVGDTQYF.

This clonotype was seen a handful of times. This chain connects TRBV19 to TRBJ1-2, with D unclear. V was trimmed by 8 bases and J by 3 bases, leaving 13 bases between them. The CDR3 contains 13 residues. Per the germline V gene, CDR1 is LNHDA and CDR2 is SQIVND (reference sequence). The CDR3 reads CASCPWADYGYTF. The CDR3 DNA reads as TGTGCCAGTTGCCCTTGGGCAGACTATGGCTACACCTTC.

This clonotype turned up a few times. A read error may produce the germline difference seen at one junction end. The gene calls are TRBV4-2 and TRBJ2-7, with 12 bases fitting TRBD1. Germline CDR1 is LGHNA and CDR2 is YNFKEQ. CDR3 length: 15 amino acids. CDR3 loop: CASSMGQGAIYGQYF. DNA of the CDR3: TGTGCCAGCAGCATGGGACAGGGGGCAATTTACGGGCAGTACTTC.